This T cell receptor (beta chain) was identified during a study of blood T cell repertoires in COVID-19. Study at large: Italy, Spain and the United States were the sources of the convalescent and acute COVID-19 samples. PBMCs, B-cell-depleted T cells, or T cells were the source of the cDNA or gDNA that made up the material.

Authors' methods: Reference gene primer amplification yielded estimated nucleated cell counts. Sequenced by immunoSEQ multiplex PCR; TCRdb stores in-frame clones only, minus some. The V and J calls and clone size were taken over from that table, and D and trimming were inferred from the DNA. Of around 140,000 clones in the sample, approximately 90% were seen once. The CDR3 runs 13 residues. The V end was cut by 2 bases, the J end by 2 bases, with 7 bases between. CDR1 and CDR2 (germline): KGHSH, LQKENI. The TCR originated in a human donor in a cohort sampled during active COVID-19. The chain joins TRBV18 to TRBJ2-7, with no clear D. Material for sequencing was peripheral blood. The DNA of the CDR3 is TGTGCCAGCTCACCAATGACACCCTACGAGCAGTACTTC. Protein product: CASSPMTPYEQYF.